These 21 T cell receptor beta chains were all obtained from the same sample, sequenced in a study of shared clonotypes between healthy human individuals. Method: immunoSEQ multiplex PCR; TCRdb's copy keeps in-frame clones and lacks some. The table records over a million clones, 96% of them present only once. Sequencing input: naive CD4+ T cells sorted from blood. The subset here: CD45RA+ positively selected. Receptor source: a man under 40 in good health.

The J gene is TRBJ1-1, the V gene TRBV7-3, with 8 bases matching TRBD1. The CDR3 consists of 15 residues. The germline V gene encodes CDR1 SGHTA and CDR2 FQGTGA. V gave up 2 bases and J gave up 4 bases; unmatched junction bases: 6. CDR3 in amino acids: CASSLEGRGLTEAFF. In DNA form, the CDR3 reads TGTGCCAGCAGCTTAGAGGGCAGGGGGCTCACTGAAGCTTTCTTT.

This clone appeared a single time. J is TRBJ2-7 and V is TRBV28, with D tentatively TRBD1 or TRBD2 (5 bases each). The CDR3 length is 13 residues. Germline-derived CDR1 and CDR2 are MDHEN and SYDVKM. Trimming took 10 bases from V and 0 from J, leaving 13 bases between them. The CDR3 DNA reads as TGTGCCACCAATGGGGGAAGCTCCTACGAGCAGTACTTC. Its protein is CATNGGSSYEQYF. The variable domain in full, completed from reference TRBV28 and TRBJ2-7, reads DVKVTQSSRYLVKRTGEKVFLECVQDMDHENMFWYRQDPGLGLRLIYFSYDVKMKEKGDIPEGYSVSREKKERFSLILESASTNQTSMYLCATNGGSSYEQYFGPGTRLTVT.

The chain carries TRBV10-3 and TRBJ1-1, with unresolved D. Germline assignment: CDR1 ENHRY and CDR2 SYGVKD. The germline V and J ends were trimmed by 7 bases and 4 bases, with 22 bases remaining between them. The CDR3 contains 16 residues. The CDR3 nucleotides read TGTGCCATCACCTCCCGGGAAGAAATTTGGGGCACTGAAGCTTTCTTT. This gives the protein CAITSREEIWGTEAFF.

This clone has a handful of counts. This chain links TRBV11-2 with TRBJ2-7; 8 nucleotides agree with TRBD2. V shed 5 bases, J shed 1 base, and the junction held 19 bases outside the gene matches. In germline, CDR1 is SGHAT, CDR2 FQNNGV. This CDR3 region has 19 residues. CDR3 residues: CASSPLSRSRTSRSYEQYF. The CDR3 DNA is TGTGCCAGCAGCCCACTATCCAGGTCTAGGACTAGCCGTTCCTACGAGCAGTACTTC.

This chain uses TRBV29-1 with TRBJ1-1, with TRBD1 matching over 7 bases. J was trimmed by 11 bases and V by 3 bases; bases with no gene match: 9. The germline CDR1 and CDR2 sequences are SQVTM and ANQGSEA. CDR3 length: 12 amino acids. The CDR3 DNA is TGCAGCGTTGATGTAGGGGGCGGGAGTGCTTTCTTT. Translating gives CSVDVGGGSAFF.

The rearrangement uses TRBV27 and TRBJ2-3; D unresolved. CDR1 and CDR2 from the germline V gene are MNHEY and SMNVEV (reference sequence). V lost 4 bases to trimming and J lost 2 bases, with 4 bases between them. CDR3 length: 12 amino acids. The CDR3 region has the DNA TGTGCCAGCAGTTGGAACACAGATACGCAGTATTTT. Translating it yields CASSWNTDTQYF.

This chain links TRBV5-1 with TRBJ2-7, with TRBD2 as a possible D gene (6 bases). From germline, CDR1 is SGHRS and CDR2 YFSETQ. V lost 0 bases to trimming and J lost 4 bases, with 14 bases between them. This CDR3 is built from 15 residues. CDR3 loop: CASSLGVGRVYEQYF. CDR3 nucleotide sequence: TGCGCCAGCAGCTTGGGGGTCGGGAGAGTTTACGAGCAGTACTTC.

The chain recombines TRBV18 with TRBJ1-1; D ambiguous. The V gene lost 2 bases and the J gene lost 1 base, with 5 bases spanning the gap. Germline V lookup: CDR1 KGHSH, CDR2 LQKENI. This CDR3 spans 13 amino acids. The CDR3 region has the DNA TGTGCCAGCTCACCAGAACCGAACACTGAAGCTTTCTTT. It codes for CASSPEPNTEAFF.

The V and J genes are TRBV9 and TRBJ2-1; 14 positions match TRBD2. Germline loops: CDR1 SGDLS, CDR2 YYNGEE. Trimming cost V 0 bases and J 10 bases; bases outside gene matches: 0. The CDR3 is 14 amino acids. The CDR3 is CASSVGLAGGEQFF. Written as DNA, the CDR3 is TGTGCCAGCAGCGTAGGACTAGCGGGAGGGGAGCAGTTCTTC.

This rearrangement joins TRBV5-1 to TRBJ2-7; 13 nucleotides agree with TRBD2. The germline V gene has CDR1 SGHRS and CDR2 YFSETQ. This CDR3 is built from 16 residues. Trimming cost V 4 bases and J 0 bases; bases outside gene matches: 4. This CDR3 reads CASSGGLAGPSYEQYF. CDR3 in DNA: TGCGCCAGCAGCGGGGGACTAGCGGGACCCTCCTACGAGCAGTACTTC.

This chain connects TRBV30 to TRBJ1-4; 8 bases fit TRBD1. Losses at the gene ends were 4 bases for V and 5 bases for J; bases not matched to a gene: 3. The CDR3 extends over 13 amino acids. Germline CDR1 reads GTSNPN; CDR2 reads SVGIG (reference sequence). CDR3 loop: CAWMGQENEKLFF. CDR3 nucleotide sequence: TGTGCCTGGATGGGACAGGAGAATGAAAAACTGTTTTTT. Together with reference TRBV30 and TRBJ1-4, the CDR3 gives the full variable domain: SQTIHQWPATLVQPVGSPLSLECTVEGTSNPNLYWYRQAAGRGLQLLFYSVGIGQISSEVPQNLSASRPQDRQFILSSKKLLLSDSGFYLCAWMGQENEKLFFGSGTQLSVL.

J is TRBJ2-7 and V is TRBV5-1, with TRBD2 matching over 8 bases. The CDR3 loop spans 14 amino acids. Unmatched junction bases numbered 11, after V lost 6 bases and J lost 6 bases. The germline gives CDR1 SGHRS, CDR2 YFSETQ. As DNA, the CDR3 is TGCGCCAGCAAAATTTTTAGCGGGGTACTCGAGCAGTACTTC. As protein: CASKIFSGVLEQYF.

The chain recombines TRBV9 with TRBJ1-5; D gene ambiguous. The germline V gene has CDR1 SGDLS and CDR2 YYNGEE. The length of the CDR3 is 15 residues. V was cut by 3 bases and J by 7 bases, with 17 bases left in between. This chain's CDR3 is CASSESGHTGQPQHF. The CDR3 nucleotides read TGTGCCAGCAGCGAGAGCGGCCACACGGGACAGCCCCAGCATTTT. Full variable domain (rest looked up from reference TRBV9 and TRBJ1-5): DSGVTQTPKHLITATGQRVTLRCSPRSGDLSVYWYQQSLDQGLQFLIQYYNGEERAKGNILERFSAQQFPDLHSELNLSSLELGDSALYFCASSESGHTGQPQHFGDGTRLSIL.

This clone was observed a single time. The rearrangement links TRBV7-9 to TRBJ2-1; 12 bases agree with TRBD2. Germline CDR1 is SEHNR and CDR2 is FQNEAQ (reference sequence). The V segment lost 4 bases and the J segment 7 bases; nucleotides outside the gene matches: 11. The CDR3 contains 17 residues. In DNA form, the CDR3 reads TGTGCCAGCAGCTCTGAGGTCCTAGCGGGAGGGCGAAATGAGCAGTTCTTC. Its protein product is CASSSEVLAGGRNEQFF.

The rearrangement links TRBV7-2 to TRBJ2-7; 8 bases fit TRBD1. This CDR3 has 14 residues. V was clipped by 3 bases and J by 2 bases; unmatched bases: 3. From germline, CDR1 is SGHTA and CDR2 FQGNSA. The CDR3 bases are TGTGCCAGCAGCTTTGCCAGGGGGCCCTACGAGCAGTACTTC. Protein: CASSFARGPYEQYF.

On this clone: Within the sample, other DNA sequences also encode this same CDR3. The J gene is TRBJ2-1, the V gene TRBV5-1; 8 bases are shared with TRBD2. This CDR3 comprises 14 residues. The V gene end was trimmed by 5 bases and the J gene end by 0 bases; junction bases not matched to a gene: 1. Germline CDR1 SGHRS, CDR2 YFSETQ. The CDR3 nucleotides are TGCGCCAGCAGAACTAGCGGCTCCTACAATGAGCAGTTCTTC. It specifies CASRTSGSYNEQFF. Based on the CDR3 plus reference TRBV5-1 and TRBJ2-1, the full variable domain is KAGVTQTPRYLIKTRGQQVTLSCSPISGHRSVSWYQQTPGQGLQFLFEYFSETQRNKGNFPGRFSGRQFSNSRSEMNVSTLELGDSALYLCASRTSGSYNEQFFGPGTRLTVL.

The chain links TRBV27 to TRBJ1-1, with D hard to call. Germline V gene lookup returns CDR1 MNHEY and CDR2 SMNVEV (reference sequence). Trimming left V 2 bases short and J 3 bases short, with 13 bases between. The CDR3 is 15 residues long. In DNA form, the CDR3 reads TGTGCCAGCAGTTTACACAGCGGTATCGACACTGAAGCTTTCTTT. Translation: CASSLHSGIDTEAFF.

The chain links TRBV23-1 to TRBJ2-3, with 13 nucleotides matching TRBD2. TRBV23-1 is designated an ORF whose function remains uncertain. Trimming at V came to 1 base and at J to 6 bases, leaving 4 bases not matched to a gene. The CDR3 spans 16 residues. The CDR3, as DNA: TGCGCCAGCAGTCAATTGGTACTAGCGGGGGGGGATACGCAGTATTTT. Protein product: CASSQLVLAGGDTQYF.

This chain uses TRBV29-1 with TRBJ1-1, with unresolved D. Germline loops: CDR1 SQVTM, CDR2 ANQGSEA. This CDR3 region has 13 residues. Trimming took 6 bases from V and 2 from J, leaving 13 bases between them. CDR3 protein: CSVEREINTEAFF. For the CDR3, the DNA is TGCAGCGTCGAAAGGGAGATCAACACTGAAGCTTTCTTT. Together with reference TRBV29-1 and TRBJ1-1, the CDR3 gives the full variable domain: SAVISQKPSRDICQRGTSLTIQCQVDSQVTMMFWYRQQPGQSLTLIATANQGSEATYESGFVIDKFPISRPNLTFSTLTVSNMSPEDSSIYLCSVEREINTEAFFGQGTRLTVV.

Regarding this clone: This sample includes further DNA sequences coding for the same CDR3. The rearrangement joins TRBV6-5 to TRBJ2-3, with D hard to call. This CDR3 has 13 amino acids. CDR1 is MNHEY, CDR2 SVGAGI, per germline. Trimming removed 0 bases at V and 5 bases at J, with 6 bases between. CDR3 nucleotides: TGTGCCAGCAGTTACTCACTCAGAGATACGCAGTATTTT. It translates to CASSYSLRDTQYF.

J is TRBJ2-7 and V is TRBV28, with 9 positions matching TRBD1. CDR3 size: 15 residues. CDR1 is MDHEN and CDR2 is SYDVKM in the germline V gene. After removal of 6 bases from V and 1 base from J, the junction contained 7 bases not matched to a gene. CDR3 loop: CASSTLGTGSYEQYF. The CDR3 DNA reads TGTGCCAGCAGCACTTTAGGGACAGGGTCCTACGAGCAGTACTTC.